This entry is about one T cell receptor beta chain. What it recognizes is unknown. The data belong to a study of T-cell memory formation after mild COVID-19. Study-level findings and limits: SARS-CoV-2 specificity was not confirmed for second-wave clones peaking on day 37. A subset of responding clones appeared in pre-infection memory, suggesting cross-reactive memory joined.

This CDR3 spans 14 amino acids. V shed 6 bases and J shed 1 base, with 10 bases lying between them. Looked up from germline, CDR1 is MNHEY and CDR2 is SVGEGT. MiXCR, applied by TCRdb to the 5' RACE reads, yields one record per CDR3 protein. The sample has around 300,000 distinct CDR3 sequences, approximately 8% seen once; the top ten hold less than 25%. Sequenced sample: PBMCs or a T cell subset sorted from them (not recorded which). This receptor was taken from a man between 18 and 29 years old who had mild COVID-19 (a few samples of this study predate the infection). Cell type and time point are not known. The genes are TRBV6-2 or TRBV6-3 and TRBJ2-1; weak D call: TRBD1 (7 bases). CDR3 amino acids: CASRQGTSYNEQFF. CDR3 DNA sequence: TGTGCCAGCAGACAGGGGACTTCCTACAATGAGCAGTTCTTC.